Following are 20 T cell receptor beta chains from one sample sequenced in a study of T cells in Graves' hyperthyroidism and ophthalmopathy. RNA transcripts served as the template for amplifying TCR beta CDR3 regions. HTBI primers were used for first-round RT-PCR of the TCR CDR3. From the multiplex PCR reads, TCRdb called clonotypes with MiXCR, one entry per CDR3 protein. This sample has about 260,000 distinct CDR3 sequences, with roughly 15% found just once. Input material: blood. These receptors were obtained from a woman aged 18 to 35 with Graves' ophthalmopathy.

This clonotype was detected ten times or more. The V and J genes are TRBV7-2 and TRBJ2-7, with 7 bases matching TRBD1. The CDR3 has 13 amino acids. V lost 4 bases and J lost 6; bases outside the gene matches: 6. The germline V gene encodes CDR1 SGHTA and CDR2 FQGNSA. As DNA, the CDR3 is TGTGCCAGCAGCTCCGACAGGGTAGGCGAGCAGTACTTC. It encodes CASSSDRVGEQYF.

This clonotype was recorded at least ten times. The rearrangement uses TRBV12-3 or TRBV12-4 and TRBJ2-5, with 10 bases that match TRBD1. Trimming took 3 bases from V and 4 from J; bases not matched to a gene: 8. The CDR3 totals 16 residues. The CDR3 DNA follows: TGTGCCAGCAGTTTCGCCCAGACAGGGGGCATAGAGACCCAGTACTTC. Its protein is CASSFAQTGGIETQYF.

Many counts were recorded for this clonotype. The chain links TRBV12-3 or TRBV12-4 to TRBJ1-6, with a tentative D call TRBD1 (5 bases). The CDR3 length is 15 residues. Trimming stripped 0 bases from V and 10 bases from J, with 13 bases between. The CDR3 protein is CASSLARAGGSPLHF. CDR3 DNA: TGTGCCAGCAGTTTAGCCAGGGCAGGAGGATCACCCCTCCACTTT.

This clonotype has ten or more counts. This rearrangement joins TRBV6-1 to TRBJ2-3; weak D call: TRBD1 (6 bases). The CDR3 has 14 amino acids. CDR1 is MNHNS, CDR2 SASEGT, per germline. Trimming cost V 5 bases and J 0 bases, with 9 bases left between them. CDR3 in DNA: TGTGCCAGCAGTCGACAGGCGAGCACAGATACGCAGTATTTT. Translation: CASSRQASTDTQYF.

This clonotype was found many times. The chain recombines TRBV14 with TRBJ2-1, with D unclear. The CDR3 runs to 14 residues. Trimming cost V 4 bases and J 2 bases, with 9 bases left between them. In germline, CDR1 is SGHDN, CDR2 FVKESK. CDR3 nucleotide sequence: TGTGCCAGCAGCCCAATGAGCACCTACAATGAGCAGTTCTTC. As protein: CASSPMSTYNEQFF. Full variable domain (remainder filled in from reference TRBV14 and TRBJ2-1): EAGVTQFPSHSVIEKGQTVTLRCDPISGHDNLYWYRRVMGKEIKFLLHFVKESKQDESGMPNNRFLAERTGGTYSTLKVQPAELEDSGVYFCASSPMSTYNEQFFGPGTRLTVL.

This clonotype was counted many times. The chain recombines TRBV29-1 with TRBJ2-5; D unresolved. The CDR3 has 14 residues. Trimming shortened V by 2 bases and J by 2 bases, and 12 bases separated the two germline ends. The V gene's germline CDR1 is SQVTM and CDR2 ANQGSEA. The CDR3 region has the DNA TGCAGCGTTGAACACCCCGCGCGGCAAGAGACCCAGTACTTC. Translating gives CSVEHPARQETQYF.

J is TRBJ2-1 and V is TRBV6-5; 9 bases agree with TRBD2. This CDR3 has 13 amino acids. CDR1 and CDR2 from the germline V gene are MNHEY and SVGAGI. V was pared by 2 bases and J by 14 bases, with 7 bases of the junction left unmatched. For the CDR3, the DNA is TGTGCCAGCAGTTACACGGGCAGGACTAGCGAGTTCTTC. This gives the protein CASSYTGRTSEFF.

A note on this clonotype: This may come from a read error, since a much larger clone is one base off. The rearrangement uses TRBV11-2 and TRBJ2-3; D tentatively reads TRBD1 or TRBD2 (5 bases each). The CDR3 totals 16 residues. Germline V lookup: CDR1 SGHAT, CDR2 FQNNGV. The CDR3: CAGSQDNGEGADTQYF. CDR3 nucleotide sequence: TGTGCCGGCAGCCAAGATAACGGGGAAGGGGCAGATACGCAGTATTTT.

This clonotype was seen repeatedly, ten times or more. This CDR3 reads CASSFPGTGYEQYF. The CDR3 coding sequence is TGTGCCAGCAGCTTCCCCGGGACTGGCTACGAGCAGTACTTC. The chain employs TRBV7-9 and TRBJ2-7, with D tentatively TRBD2 (6 bases). Germline V gene sequence: CDR1 SEHNR, CDR2 FQNEAQ (reference sequence). V was cut by 3 bases and J by 3 bases, with 12 bases left in between. CDR3 size: 14 residues.

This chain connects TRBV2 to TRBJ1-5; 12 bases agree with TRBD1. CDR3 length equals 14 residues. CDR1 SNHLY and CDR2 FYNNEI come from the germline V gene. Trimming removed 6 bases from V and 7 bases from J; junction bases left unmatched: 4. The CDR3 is CASSGTGGQQPQHF. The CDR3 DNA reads TGTGCCAGCAGCGGGACAGGGGGCCAACAGCCCCAGCATTTT.

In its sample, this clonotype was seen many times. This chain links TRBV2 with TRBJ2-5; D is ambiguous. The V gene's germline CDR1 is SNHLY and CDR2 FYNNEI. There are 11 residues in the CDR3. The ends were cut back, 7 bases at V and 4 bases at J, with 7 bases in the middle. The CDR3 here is CASTMGETQYF. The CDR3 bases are TGTGCCAGCACTATGGGAGAGACCCAGTACTTC.

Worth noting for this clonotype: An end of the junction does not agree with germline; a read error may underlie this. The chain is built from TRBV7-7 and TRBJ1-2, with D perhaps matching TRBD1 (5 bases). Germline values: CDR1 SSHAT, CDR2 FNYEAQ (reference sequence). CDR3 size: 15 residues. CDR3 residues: CASSLGTEVNYGYTF. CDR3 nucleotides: TGTGCTAGCAGCTTAGGGACCGAGGTTAACTATGGCTACACCTTC.

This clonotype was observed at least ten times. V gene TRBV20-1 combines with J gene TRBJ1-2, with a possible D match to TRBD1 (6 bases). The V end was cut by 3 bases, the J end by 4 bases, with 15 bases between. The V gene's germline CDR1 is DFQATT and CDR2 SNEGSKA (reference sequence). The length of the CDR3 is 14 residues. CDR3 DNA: TGCAGTGCTAGGGATCACAGGGATGCCTATGGCTACACCTTC. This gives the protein CSARDHRDAYGYTF.

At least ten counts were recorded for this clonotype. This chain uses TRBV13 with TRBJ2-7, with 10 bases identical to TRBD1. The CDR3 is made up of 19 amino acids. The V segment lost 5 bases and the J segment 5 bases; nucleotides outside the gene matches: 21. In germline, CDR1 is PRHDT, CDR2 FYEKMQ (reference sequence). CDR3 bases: TGTGCCAGCAGCCACAGAACCTTCACCGGGACAGGGGCTACCCACGAGCAGTACTTC. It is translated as CASSHRTFTGTGATHEQYF.

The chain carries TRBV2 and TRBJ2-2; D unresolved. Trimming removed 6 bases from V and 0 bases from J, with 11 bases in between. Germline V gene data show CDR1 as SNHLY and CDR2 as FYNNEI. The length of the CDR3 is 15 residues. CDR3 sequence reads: CASRGSFSNTGELFF. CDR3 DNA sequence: TGTGCCAGCAGGGGGTCCTTTTCGAACACCGGGGAGCTGTTTTTT.

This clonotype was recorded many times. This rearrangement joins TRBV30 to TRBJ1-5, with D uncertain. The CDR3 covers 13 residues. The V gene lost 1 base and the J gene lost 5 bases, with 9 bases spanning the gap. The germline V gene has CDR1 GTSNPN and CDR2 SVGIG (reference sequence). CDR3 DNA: TGTGCCTGGAGTGGGGCGTTCGATCAGCCCCAGCATTTT. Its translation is CAWSGAFDQPQHF.

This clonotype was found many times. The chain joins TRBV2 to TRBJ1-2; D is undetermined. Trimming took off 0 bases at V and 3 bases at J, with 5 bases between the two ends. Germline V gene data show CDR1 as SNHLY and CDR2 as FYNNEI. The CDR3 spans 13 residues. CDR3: CASSEAQDYGYTF. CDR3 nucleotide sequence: TGTGCCAGCAGTGAAGCGCAAGACTATGGCTACACCTTC.

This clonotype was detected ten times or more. CDR3 amino acids: CASSLSFSGGLPYEQYF. The CDR3 DNA sequence: TGTGCCAGCAGCTTAAGTTTTAGCGGGGGGCTACCCTACGAGCAGTACTTC. The J gene is TRBJ2-7, the V gene TRBV11-2; 10 bases align to TRBD2. Germline V lookup: CDR1 SGHAT, CDR2 FQNNGV. This CDR3 is 17 amino acids long. J gave up 2 bases and V 2 bases, and 9 bases lay outside the gene matches.

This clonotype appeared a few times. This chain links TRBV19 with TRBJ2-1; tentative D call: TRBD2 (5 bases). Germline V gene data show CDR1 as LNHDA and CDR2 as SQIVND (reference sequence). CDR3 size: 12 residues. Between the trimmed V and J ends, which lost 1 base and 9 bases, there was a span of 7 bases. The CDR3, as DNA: TGTGCCAGTAGTATAGCGGGATCTGAGCAGTTCTTC. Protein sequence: CASSIAGSEQFF. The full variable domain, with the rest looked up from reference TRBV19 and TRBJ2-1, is DGGITQSPKYLFRKEGQNVTLSCEQNLNHDAMYWYRQDPGQGLRLIYYSQIVNDFQKGDIAEGYSVSREKKESFPLTVTSAQKNPTAFYLCASSIAGSEQFFGPGTRLTVL.

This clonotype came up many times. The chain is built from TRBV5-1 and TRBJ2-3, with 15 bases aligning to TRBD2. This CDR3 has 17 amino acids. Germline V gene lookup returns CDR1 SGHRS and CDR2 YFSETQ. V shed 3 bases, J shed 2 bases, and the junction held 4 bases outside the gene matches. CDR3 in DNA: TGCGCCAGCAGCTACGGACTAGCGGGAGGGTCCACAGATACGCAGTATTTT. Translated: CASSYGLAGGSTDTQYF.